This is a list of T cell receptor beta chains from one sample in a study of CD8 T cells in Susac syndrome. Using its own MiXCR run on the immunoSEQ multiplex PCR reads, TCRdb lists one record per CDR3 protein. The sample shows about 240,000 distinct CDR3 sequences, almost 97% of them seen only once. The source material was CD4+ T cells from PBMCs. The receptors shown here come from a human donor with Susac syndrome. Each CDR3 is given with its conserved first and last residue. The D gene is left open where the match is weak. A clone size is listed for some rows: how often the clone was seen (once, few, many), or a class if it is expanded.

TRBD2,TRBV20-1,NA,TRBJ2-1,TGCAGTGCTAGAGCAGAACTAGCGGAAACCTACAATGAGCAGTTCTTC,CSARAELAETYNEQFF
NA,TRBV5-1,NA,TRBJ1-3,TGCGCCAGCAGCTCCGACACGAACAGGGGAAACACCATATATTTT,CASSSDTNRGNTIYF
TRBD1,TRBV12-3/TRBV12-4,NA,TRBJ1-5,TGTGCCAGCAGTTTTAGAGGGGGCGGGGGGCAGCCCCAGCATTTT,CASSFRGGGGQPQHF
NA,TRBV14,NA,TRBJ1-2,TGTGCCAGCAGCGCCAGGTTGGTGAACTATGGCTACACCTTC,CASSARLVNYGYTF
TRBD1,TRBV20-1,NA,TRBJ2-7,TGCAGTGCTAGATCCCAACAGGGGGCTATTTACGAGCAGTACTTC,CSARSQQGAIYEQYF
TRBD1,TRBV2,NA,TRBJ1-1,TGTGCCAGCAGTGTCGACAGGGGGGGAACTGAAGCTTTCTTT,CASSVDRGGTEAFF
NA,TRBV20-1,NA,TRBJ2-6,TGCAGTGCTAGCGGTATGACCAACGTCCTGACTTTC,CSASGMTNVLTF
NA,TRBV29-1,NA,TRBJ2-1,TGCAGCACCGGGACGGGGATCTACAATGAGCAGTTCTTC,CSTGTGIYNEQFF
NA,TRBV7-2,NA,TRBJ2-3,TGTGCCAGCAGCCGTCCTGCCCGGGATACGCAGTATTTT,CASSRPARDTQYF
NA,TRBV9,NA,TRBJ2-7,TGTGCCAGCAGCCCAAGCTCAAGGGAGCAGTACTTC,CASSPSSREQYF
NA,TRBV20-1,NA,TRBJ2-7,TGCAGTGCTAGAGGAGGGGTTCACTACGAGCAGTACTTC,CSARGGVHYEQYF
NA,TRBV30,NA,TRBJ1-4,TGTGCCTGGACCATTTCAGAAAAACTGTTTTTT,CAWTISEKLFF
TRBD1,TRBV5-6,NA,TRBJ2-1,TGTGCCAGCAGCTTGCTAGGACAGGGTCATGAGCAGTTCTTC,CASSLLGQGHEQFF
NA,TRBV11-2,once,TRBJ2-1,TGTGCCAGCAGCCGTCGTACAGGGCTGAGCAATGAGCAGTTCTTC,CASSRRTGLSNEQFF
TRBD2,TRBV29-1,NA,TRBJ2-5,TGCAGCGCGACCGGGACTAGCGGGAGAACGAAGACCCAGTACTTC,CSATGTSGRTKTQYF
TRBD2,TRBV29-1,NA,TRBJ2-1,TGCAGCGTTGAAAAGAGACTAGCGGGAGGGCCCCCGTTCTTC,CSVEKRLAGGPPFF
NA,TRBV3-1,NA,TRBJ2-1,TGTGCCAGCAGCCAAGACTGGCTAGCTGGAAATGAGCAGTTCTTC,CASSQDWLAGNEQFF
NA,TRBV5-1,NA,TRBJ1-1,TGCGCCAGCAGCAAAACAGGGCTGGGGACTGAAGCTTTCTTT,CASSKTGLGTEAFF
NA,TRBV20-1,NA,TRBJ2-2,TGCAGTGCCCGAAAACAGGGAACCGGGGAGCTGTTTTTT,CSARKQGTGELFF
NA,TRBV29-1,NA,TRBJ2-1,TGCAGCGTTGAAGATCTAGCCTTACCCTACAATGAGCAGTTCTTC,CSVEDLALPYNEQFF
TRBD2,TRBV25-1,NA,TRBJ2-1,TGTGCCAGCAGTGACCGCGGACTAGCGGGATTCTACAATGAGCAGTTCTTC,CASSDRGLAGFYNEQFF
TRBD1,TRBV7-3,NA,TRBJ2-5,TGTGCCAGCAGCTTAATACAGGGGGGGACCCAGTACTTC,CASSLIQGGTQYF
NA,TRBV12-3/TRBV12-4,NA,TRBJ1-1,TGTGCCAGCAGTTTAGCCGCAGGGTCCCTCGCTGGAGCTTTCTTT,CASSLAAGSLAGAFF
NA,TRBV20-1,NA,TRBJ2-7,TGCAGTGCCAACACCCCTAACTACGAGCAGTACTTC,CSANTPNYEQYF
NA,TRBV7-9,NA,TRBJ2-3,TGTGCCAGCAGCCGGGGGACTTTACCTTCAGATACGCAGTATTTT,CASSRGTLPSDTQYF
NA,TRBV14,NA,TRBJ1-1,TGTGCCAGCAGCCACCTCGAGTCCGCCGGCACTGAAGCTTTCTTT,CASSHLESAGTEAFF
TRBD1,TRBV2,NA,TRBJ1-2,TGTGCCAGCAGTTACTATCAGACAGGGAGGAGAGGCTACACCTTC,CASSYYQTGRRGYTF
NA,TRBV29-1,NA,TRBJ1-3,TGCAGCGTTGTGGCTCCCTCTGGAAACACCATATATTTT,CSVVAPSGNTIYF
TRBD2,TRBV3-1,NA,TRBJ2-1,TGTGCCAGCAGCCCCCGGACTAGCTGGGTGGGGGACAATGAGCAGTTCTTC,CASSPRTSWVGDNEQFF
TRBD2,TRBV29-1,NA,TRBJ2-5,TGCAGCGTTGCGTCCGGGGGGAACGTCGGCGAGACCCAGTACTTC,CSVASGGNVGETQYF
TRBD1,TRBV29-1,NA,TRBJ2-6,TGCAGCGTTGAAGATATTCTGGACAGGGGTAGTTCTGGGGCCAACGTCCTGACTTTC,CSVEDILDRGSSGANVLTF
NA,TRBV27,NA,TRBJ1-4,TGTGCCAGCAGTTTGATTGGGGAAAAACTGTTTTTT,CASSLIGEKLFF
NA,TRBV20-1,NA,TRBJ2-4,TGCAGTGCTAGAGACAGGGGGGGGAACATTCAGTACTTC,CSARDRGGNIQYF
NA,TRBV21-1,NA,TRBJ1-1,TGTGCCAGCAGCTCTGGGATTGAAGCTTTCTTT,CASSSGIEAFF
NA,TRBV2,NA,TRBJ1-5,TGTGCCAGCAGTCTCGACAGAAATAGCAATCAGCCCCAGCATTTT,CASSLDRNSNQPQHF
NA,TRBV9,NA,TRBJ1-1,TGTGCCAGCAGCGTAGCCCTTTCAAACACTGAAGCTTTCTTT,CASSVALSNTEAFF
TRBD1,TRBV7-3,NA,TRBJ2-3,TGTGCCAGCAGCTTAGGTCGAGACAGGGGCACAGATACGCAGTATTTT,CASSLGRDRGTDTQYF
TRBD1,TRBV10-3,NA,TRBJ2-7,TGTGCCATCACTTCAGGGACAGGGATCGAGCAGTACTTC,CAITSGTGIEQYF
TRBD1,TRBV12-3/TRBV12-4,once,TRBJ1-2,TGTGCCAGCAGTTTAACAGCCGCACAGGGGAATGGCTACACCTTC,CASSLTAAQGNGYTF
TRBD2,TRBV20-1,NA,TRBJ2-1,TGCAGTGCTGAGCTTGGTGGGGGGGGGTACAATGAGCAGTTCTTC,CSAELGGGGYNEQFF
TRBD1,TRBV12-3/TRBV12-4,NA,TRBJ2-2,TGCGGTGACAGGGGGCAGGGCGGGGAGCTGTTTTTT,CGDRGQGGELFF
TRBD1,TRBV4-1,NA,TRBJ2-1,TGCGCCAGCAGCCAAGGACAGGGAACCGTTTACAATGAGCAGTTCTTC,CASSQGQGTVYNEQFF
NA,TRBV2,NA,TRBJ1-5,TGTGCCGGATGCAGGGATAGCAATCAGCCCCAGCATTTT,CAGCRDSNQPQHF
NA,TRBV7-9,NA,TRBJ1-2,TGTGCCAGCAGCTTTCAAGAATATGGCTACACCTTC,CASSFQEYGYTF
NA,TRBV29-1,NA,TRBJ1-1,TGCAGCGTTGCCTTCAGTATTATGAACACTGAAGCTTTCTTT,CSVAFSIMNTEAFF
NA,TRBV6-6,NA,TRBJ2-7,TGTGCCAGCAGTTACTCCCCCGAAGGGCTCGAGCAGTACTTC,CASSYSPEGLEQYF